This is a list of T cell receptor beta chains from one sample in a study of T cells in Graves' hyperthyroidism and ophthalmopathy. In TCRdb, the multiplex PCR reads were re-called with MiXCR into one record per CDR3 protein. The data contain roughly 500,000 distinct CDR3 sequences, around 16% of them singletons. The sequenced sample consisted of blood. These receptors originate from a woman aged 25-40 years with Graves' ophthalmopathy. Each CDR3 is given with its conserved first and last residue. The order of the fields is V gene, clone size, D gene, J gene, CDR3 DNA, CDR3 protein. The D gene is left open where the match is weak. Clone size, where shown, is once, few, many, or a class for clones that have expanded.

v_gene: TRBV7-2
abundance: few
d_gene: NA
j_gene: TRBJ2-7
CDR3nt: TGTGCCAGCAGCTTAAGCTCCGGTGTGGTCTACGAGCAGTACTTC
CDR3aa: CASSLSSGVVYEQYF

v_gene: TRBV20-1
abundance: many
d_gene: TRBD1
j_gene: TRBJ2-1
CDR3nt: TGCAGTGCTACCAGTGGGGACAGCGTCTACAATGAGCAGTTCTTC
CDR3aa: CSATSGDSVYNEQFF

v_gene: TRBV5-1
abundance: many
d_gene: NA
j_gene: TRBJ2-1
CDR3nt: TGCGCCAGCAGCTATAGCGGTGGCTCCTACAATGAGCAGTTCTTC
CDR3aa: CASSYSGGSYNEQFF

v_gene: TRBV28
abundance: many
d_gene: NA
j_gene: TRBJ2-3
CDR3nt: TGTGCCAGCTCAACAGGGTTCGCGGCAGATACGCAGTATTTT
CDR3aa: CASSTGFAADTQYF

v_gene: TRBV24-1
abundance: NA
d_gene: NA
j_gene: TRBJ2-1
CDR3nt: TGTGCCACCAGCCCGGACGGTCACAATGAGCAGTTCTTC
CDR3aa: CATSPDGHNEQFF

v_gene: TRBV3-1
abundance: NA
d_gene: NA
j_gene: TRBJ1-1
CDR3nt: TGTGCCAGCAGCACCCGAGGGGGGGTGGACACTGAAGCTTTCTTT
CDR3aa: CASSTRGGVDTEAFF

v_gene: TRBV6-1
abundance: few
d_gene: TRBD2
j_gene: TRBJ2-5
CDR3nt: TGTGCCAGCAGTGGAGCGGGAAGGGTCAACCAAGAGACCCAGTACTTC
CDR3aa: CASSGAGRVNQETQYF

v_gene: TRBV6-2/TRBV6-3
abundance: few
d_gene: TRBD2
j_gene: TRBJ2-5
CDR3nt: TGTGCCAGCAGAGAGGGACTAGCGGCCCAAGAGACCCAGTACTTC
CDR3aa: CASREGLAAQETQYF

v_gene: TRBV29-1
abundance: many
d_gene: TRBD1
j_gene: TRBJ2-5
CDR3nt: TGCAGCGTTGAGGTTGGACAGGGAGAGACCCAGTACTTC
CDR3aa: CSVEVGQGETQYF

v_gene: TRBV30
abundance: many
d_gene: TRBD2
j_gene: TRBJ2-3
CDR3nt: TGTGCCTGGAGCGCCGGCGGGGAGGGTACGCAGTATTTT
CDR3aa: CAWSAGGEGTQYF

v_gene: TRBV6-1
abundance: NA
d_gene: TRBD1
j_gene: TRBJ1-1
CDR3nt: TGTGCCAGCGATGAGGGACAGGGCTTAATGAACACTGAAGCTTTCTTT
CDR3aa: CASDEGQGLMNTEAFF

v_gene: TRBV20-1
abundance: NA
d_gene: NA
j_gene: TRBJ2-5
CDR3nt: TGCAGTGCTAGTCCCGGACACTCAAGAGGAGAGACCCAGTACTTC
CDR3aa: CSASPGHSRGETQYF

v_gene: TRBV9
abundance: NA
d_gene: NA
j_gene: TRBJ1-6
CDR3nt: TGTGCCAGCAGCGTCGAGGGGGGAATTAATTCACCCCTCCACTTT
CDR3aa: CASSVEGGINSPLHF

v_gene: TRBV7-2
abundance: many
d_gene: NA
j_gene: TRBJ1-1
CDR3nt: TGTGCCAGCAGCGCCTCAGTGAACACTGAAGCTTTCTTT
CDR3aa: CASSASVNTEAFF

v_gene: TRBV27
abundance: few
d_gene: TRBD1
j_gene: TRBJ2-1
CDR3nt: TGTGCCAGCAGTAAGCTGACAGGGCCCTATGAGCAGTTCTTC
CDR3aa: CASSKLTGPYEQFF

v_gene: TRBV7-9
abundance: few
d_gene: NA
j_gene: TRBJ2-7
CDR3nt: TGTGCCAGCAGCCCCATCCTTCAGGGACTGAGCTCCTACGAGCAGTACTTC
CDR3aa: CASSPILQGLSSYEQYF

v_gene: TRBV11-2
abundance: NA
d_gene: TRBD1
j_gene: TRBJ2-7
CDR3nt: TGTGCCAGCAGCTTCGGGAGGACAGGGGTCTACGGGCAGTACTTC
CDR3aa: CASSFGRTGVYGQYF

v_gene: TRBV6-2/TRBV6-3
abundance: few
d_gene: NA
j_gene: TRBJ2-3
CDR3nt: TGTGCCAGCAGCCCGACCACGGTTAATACGCAGTATTTT
CDR3aa: CASSPTTVNTQYF

v_gene: TRBV24-1
abundance: few
d_gene: NA
j_gene: TRBJ1-1
CDR3nt: TGTGCCACCAGTGACTCTCGGGGGCTGGACACTGAAGCTTTCTTT
CDR3aa: CATSDSRGLDTEAFF

v_gene: TRBV5-1
abundance: NA
d_gene: NA
j_gene: TRBJ2-5
CDR3nt: TGCGCCAGCAGCCAAGACGGACAGAAACAAGAGACCCAGTACTTC
CDR3aa: CASSQDGQKQETQYF

v_gene: TRBV10-3
abundance: NA
d_gene: NA
j_gene: TRBJ2-3
CDR3nt: TGTGCCATCATAAGGGGAAAGGGAGCAAGCACAGATACGCAGTATTTT
CDR3aa: CAIIRGKGASTDTQYF

v_gene: TRBV9
abundance: NA
d_gene: NA
j_gene: TRBJ2-7
CDR3nt: TGTGCCAGCAGCACCCACTGGACGGATTCCTACGAGCAGTACTTC
CDR3aa: CASSTHWTDSYEQYF

v_gene: TRBV7-2
abundance: many
d_gene: NA
j_gene: TRBJ1-2
CDR3nt: TGTGCCAGCAGCGCTGGGCCAGGAAACTATGGCTACACCTTC
CDR3aa: CASSAGPGNYGYTF

v_gene: TRBV20-1
abundance: many
d_gene: NA
j_gene: TRBJ2-1
CDR3nt: TGCAGTGCTAGATCACACGGGGTAGGGGGAAGCTCCTACAATGAGCAGTTCTTC
CDR3aa: CSARSHGVGGSSYNEQFF

v_gene: TRBV20-1
abundance: many
d_gene: TRBD2
j_gene: TRBJ2-3
CDR3nt: TGCAGTGCTAGACGCCCCCCTAGCGGAGTTGGCACAGATACGCAGTATTTT
CDR3aa: CSARRPPSGVGTDTQYF

v_gene: TRBV27
abundance: NA
d_gene: TRBD1
j_gene: TRBJ2-5
CDR3nt: TGTGCCAGCAGCCCCCGGCCCGGGACAGGGGTTCAAGAGACCCAGTACTTC
CDR3aa: CASSPRPGTGVQETQYF

v_gene: TRBV29-1
abundance: NA
d_gene: NA
j_gene: TRBJ1-2
CDR3nt: TGCAGCGTTGAGAGGGACTATGGCTACACCTTC
CDR3aa: CSVERDYGYTF

v_gene: TRBV28
abundance: NA
d_gene: TRBD1
j_gene: TRBJ1-2
CDR3nt: TGTGCCAGCAAAAACCGACAGGGTTCTTATGGCTACACCTTC
CDR3aa: CASKNRQGSYGYTF

v_gene: TRBV19
abundance: NA
d_gene: NA
j_gene: TRBJ1-1
CDR3nt: TGTGCCAGTAGTATAAGGGAGAACACTGAAGCTTTCTTT
CDR3aa: CASSIRENTEAFF

v_gene: TRBV7-2
abundance: many
d_gene: NA
j_gene: TRBJ2-5
CDR3nt: TGTGCCAGCAGCTTAGGAGAACTAGAGACCCAGTACTTC
CDR3aa: CASSLGELETQYF

v_gene: TRBV6-5
abundance: few
d_gene: NA
j_gene: TRBJ2-5
CDR3nt: TGTGCCAGCAGTTACTCGATTACAGGGAAAGAGACCCAGTACTTC
CDR3aa: CASSYSITGKETQYF

v_gene: TRBV5-1
abundance: few
d_gene: TRBD2
j_gene: TRBJ2-1
CDR3nt: TGCGCCAGCAGCGTTGGACTAGTCCCGGGGGAGCAGTTCTTC
CDR3aa: CASSVGLVPGEQFF

v_gene: TRBV30
abundance: many
d_gene: NA
j_gene: TRBJ1-1
CDR3nt: TGTGCCTGGAGTGCCATCGACAGACTATTTCCTGAAGCTTTCTTT
CDR3aa: CAWSAIDRLFPEAFF

v_gene: TRBV20-1
abundance: many
d_gene: NA
j_gene: TRBJ2-7
CDR3nt: TGCAGTGCTAGTGATGGGGACCTGACCTACGAGCAGTACTTC
CDR3aa: CSASDGDLTYEQYF

v_gene: TRBV20-1
abundance: NA
d_gene: NA
j_gene: TRBJ2-7
CDR3nt: TGCAGTGCGAGTCCCGGGGGGCCATACGAGCAGTACTTC
CDR3aa: CSASPGGPYEQYF

v_gene: TRBV6-2/TRBV6-3
abundance: few
d_gene: NA
j_gene: TRBJ2-3
CDR3nt: TGTGCCAGCAGTTCCTGGACCCCAGATACGCAGTATTTT
CDR3aa: CASSSWTPDTQYF

v_gene: TRBV10-3
abundance: NA
d_gene: NA
j_gene: TRBJ2-1
CDR3nt: TGTGCCATCAGTGTCGCAGTCGAACTGAGGGAGCAGTTCTTC
CDR3aa: CAISVAVELREQFF

v_gene: TRBV20-1
abundance: NA
d_gene: TRBD2
j_gene: TRBJ2-5
CDR3nt: TGCAGTGCTACGACCGGGACTAGCGGACTCCAAGAGACCCAGTACTTC
CDR3aa: CSATTGTSGLQETQYF

v_gene: TRBV9
abundance: NA
d_gene: TRBD2
j_gene: TRBJ2-1
CDR3nt: TGTGCCAGCAGCGCCGGGACGAGCGGGATGGATGAGCAGTTCTTC
CDR3aa: CASSAGTSGMDEQFF

v_gene: TRBV7-3
abundance: NA
d_gene: NA
j_gene: TRBJ2-2
CDR3nt: TGTGCCAGCAGCTTAACCATAAACACCGGGGAGCTGTTTTTT
CDR3aa: CASSLTINTGELFF

v_gene: TRBV7-9
abundance: few
d_gene: TRBD1
j_gene: TRBJ2-2
CDR3nt: TGTGCCAGCAGCTTAGGGGCACAGGGGAGCACCGGGGAGCTGTTTTTT
CDR3aa: CASSLGAQGSTGELFF

v_gene: TRBV7-9
abundance: few
d_gene: TRBD2
j_gene: TRBJ2-2
CDR3nt: TGTGCCAGCAGCCCTAGCGGGAGGGTGAACACCGGGGAGCTGTTTTTT
CDR3aa: CASSPSGRVNTGELFF